A single sample is the source of the 10 T cell receptor beta chains below, sequenced in a study of T-cell reconstitution after alpha-beta-depleted transplantation in children (dated by TCRdb to between 2015 and 2016). In light of the paper, this sample's treatment or condition label describes: allogeneic hematopoietic cell transplantation with graft depleted of TCRalphabeta T cells and CD19 B cells. The library was built by means of PCR. The data were produced on an Illumina HiSeq 2500. To normalize quantification of the TCRbeta repertoire, the TCR libraries were built with molecular barcoding that relied on unique molecular identifiers. TCRdb reprocessing: public reads trimmed at Q25 with fastp, clones called with MiXCR, in-frame beta chains kept. Entries are consolidated by CDR3 protein sequence, retaining the most common genes and DNA. For this sample the table gives fewer than 550,000 distinct CDR3 sequences, of which over 10% were detected only once. The top ten clonotypes cover around 15% of the sample.

The sequenced sample was PBMCs, mostly from graft donor cells, obtained 180 days after TCRalphabeta/CD19-depleted stem cell transplant. The receptors originated from a female patient younger than 10 who had a stem cell transplant for aplastic anemia, so the T cells may come from the graft donor.

The table lists this clonotype with a few counts. This chain uses TRBV12-3 or TRBV12-4 with TRBJ2-4; 10 bases are a match to TRBD1. V trimming: 1 base; J trimming: 10 bases; junction bases outside the gene matches: 1. The CDR3 length is 13 residues. Here the CDR3 reads CASSLGQGAIQYF. CDR3 sequence (DNA): TGTGCCAGCAGTTTAGGACAGGGGGCAATTCAGTACTTC.

This clonotype was found many times. The chain uses TRBV12-3 or TRBV12-4 and TRBJ2-7, with no clear D. Trimming stripped 6 bases from V and 3 bases from J, with 6 bases between. The CDR3 extends over 11 amino acids. The CDR3 region is CASRSNYEQYF. CDR3 DNA: TGTGCCAGCAGGAGCAACTACGAGCAGTACTTC.

This clonotype was seen a handful of times. This sequence joins TRBV10-3 and TRBJ2-5; TRBD1 aligns across 11 bases. This CDR3 comprises 18 residues. Unmatched junction bases numbered 12, after V lost 1 base and J lost 5 bases. In germline, CDR1 is ENHRY, CDR2 SYGVKD. For the CDR3, the DNA is TGTGCCATCAGTGAGTTCCCGGAGGGACAGGGGGTGACGGAGACCCAGTACTTC. Its protein is CAISEFPEGQGVTETQYF.

V gene TRBV10-1 combines with J gene TRBJ2-2; TRBD2 agrees at 11 bases. CDR1 is WNHNN, CDR2 SYGVQD, per germline (reference sequence). Trimming at V came to 0 bases and at J to 4 bases, leaving 4 bases not matched to a gene. This CDR3 region has 17 residues. CDR3 coding DNA: TGCGCCAGCAGTGAGTCGGCCGGGACTAGCGGCACCGGGGAGCTGTTTTTT. Translating gives CASSESAGTSGTGELFF.

This clonotype was detected a few times. The chain is built from TRBV7-2 and TRBJ1-3; D is possibly TRBD1 (6 bases). The CDR3 totals 13 residues. The ends were cut back, 7 bases at V and 4 bases at J, with 11 bases in the middle. Germline values: CDR1 SGHTA, CDR2 FQGNSA. CDR3 sequence (DNA): TGTGCCAGCATCCAGGGGCACGGAAACACCATATATTTT. Amino acid sequence: CASIQGHGNTIYF.

There are many counts of this clonotype. This chain connects TRBV27 to TRBJ1-2, with 8 bases fitting TRBD1. Unmatched junction bases numbered 2, after V lost 6 bases and J lost 2 bases. Looked up from germline, CDR1 is MNHEY and CDR2 is SMNVEV (reference sequence). The CDR3 is 13 amino acids. The CDR3 protein is CASSRQGNYGYTF. The DNA for the CDR3 is TGTGCCAGCAGCCGACAGGGGAACTATGGCTACACCTTC.

This clonotype was observed many times. The V gene is TRBV6-4, the J gene TRBJ2-1; D unclear. The CDR3 sequence is 16 residues long. V shed 6 bases and J shed 0 bases, with 15 bases lying between them. Germline loops: CDR1 MRHNA, CDR2 SNTAGT. CDR3 nucleotides: TGTGCCAGCAGGCCGACCATTTTGAGCTCCTACAATGAGCAGTTCTTC. It specifies CASRPTILSSYNEQFF.

The genes are TRBV7-8 and TRBJ2-1; 10 bases match TRBD2. Germline assignment: CDR1 SGHVS and CDR2 FQNEAQ. This CDR3 spans 14 amino acids. The V and J ends lost 5 bases and 5 bases, in that order; junction bases with no gene match: 3. The CDR3 DNA reads as TGTGCCAGCAGCCCCGGGACTAGCGACAATGAGCAGTTCTTC. It specifies CASSPGTSDNEQFF.

This clonotype was seen a few times. V and J are TRBV10-3 and TRBJ2-4; D is perhaps TRBD1 (6 bases). The CDR3 has 15 amino acids. Germline CDR1 ENHRY, CDR2 SYGVKD. Trimming removed 6 bases at V and 4 bases at J, with 16 bases between. The DNA for the CDR3 is TGTGCCATCAGCCCCGGGACAATAAGTAAAAACATTCAGTACTTC. Translated, it gives CAISPGTISKNIQYF.

The rearrangement joins TRBV24-1 to TRBJ2-1; 7 bases align to TRBD2. Unmatched junction bases numbered 11, after V lost 0 bases and J lost 4 bases. Germline V gene lookup returns CDR1 KGHDR and CDR2 SFDVKD. CDR3 length equals 18 residues. The CDR3 spells CATSDLPPGAGRYNEQFF. In DNA form, the CDR3 reads TGTGCCACCAGTGATTTGCCCCCCGGAGCGGGGAGATACAATGAGCAGTTCTTC.